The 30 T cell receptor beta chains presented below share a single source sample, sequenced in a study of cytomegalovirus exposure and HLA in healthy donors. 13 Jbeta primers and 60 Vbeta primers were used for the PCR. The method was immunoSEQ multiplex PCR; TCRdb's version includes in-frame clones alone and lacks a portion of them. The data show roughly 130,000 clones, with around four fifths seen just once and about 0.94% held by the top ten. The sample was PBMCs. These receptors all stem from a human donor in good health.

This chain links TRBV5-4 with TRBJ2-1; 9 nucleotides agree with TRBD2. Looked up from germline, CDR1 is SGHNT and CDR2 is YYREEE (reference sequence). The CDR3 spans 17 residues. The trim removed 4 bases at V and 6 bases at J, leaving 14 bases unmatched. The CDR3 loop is CASSLSPRGGHSNEQFF. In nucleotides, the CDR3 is TGTGCCAGCAGCCTCTCCCCGCGGGGGGGCCATTCCAATGAGCAGTTCTTC.

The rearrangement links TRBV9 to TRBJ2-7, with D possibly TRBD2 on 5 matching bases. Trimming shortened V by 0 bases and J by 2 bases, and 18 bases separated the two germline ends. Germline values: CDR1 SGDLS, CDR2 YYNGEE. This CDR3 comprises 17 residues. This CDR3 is CASSVGYNGAAAYEQYF. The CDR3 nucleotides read TGTGCCAGCAGCGTAGGGTACAACGGCGCAGCGGCCTACGAGCAGTACTTC.

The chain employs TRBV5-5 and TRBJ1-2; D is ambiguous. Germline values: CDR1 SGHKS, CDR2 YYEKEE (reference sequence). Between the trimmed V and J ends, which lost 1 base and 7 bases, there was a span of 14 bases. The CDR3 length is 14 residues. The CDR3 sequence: CASSLLIVPSGYTF. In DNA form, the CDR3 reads TGTGCCAGCAGCTTGCTAATTGTCCCATCTGGCTACACCTTC.

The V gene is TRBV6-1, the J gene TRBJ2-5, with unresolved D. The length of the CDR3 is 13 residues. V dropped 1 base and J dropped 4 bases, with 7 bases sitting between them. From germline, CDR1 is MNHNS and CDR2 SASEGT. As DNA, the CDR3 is TGTGCCAGCAGTGAAGTCGTCCGAGAGACCCAGTACTTC. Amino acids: CASSEVVRETQYF.

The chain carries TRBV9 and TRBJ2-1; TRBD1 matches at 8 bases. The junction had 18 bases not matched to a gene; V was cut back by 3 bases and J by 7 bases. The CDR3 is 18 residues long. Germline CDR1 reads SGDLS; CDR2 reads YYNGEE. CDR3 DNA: TGTGCCAGCAGCGGGGAGCGTCTCGACAGGGGCTCGTGGAATGAGCAGTTCTTC. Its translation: CASSGERLDRGSWNEQFF.

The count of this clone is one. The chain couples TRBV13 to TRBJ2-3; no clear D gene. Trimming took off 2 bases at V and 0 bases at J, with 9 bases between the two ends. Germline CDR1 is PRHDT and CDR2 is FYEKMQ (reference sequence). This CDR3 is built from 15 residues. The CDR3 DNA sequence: TGTGCCAGCAGCTTACCTACTTCTAGCACAGATACGCAGTATTTT. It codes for CASSLPTSSTDTQYF.

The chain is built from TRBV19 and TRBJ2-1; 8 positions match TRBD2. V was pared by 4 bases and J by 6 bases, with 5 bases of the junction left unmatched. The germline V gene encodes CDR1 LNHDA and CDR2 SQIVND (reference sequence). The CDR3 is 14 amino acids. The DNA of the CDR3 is TGTGCCAGTAGTAACCGGGGGGGTGTCAATGAGCAGTTCTTC. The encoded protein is CASSNRGGVNEQFF.

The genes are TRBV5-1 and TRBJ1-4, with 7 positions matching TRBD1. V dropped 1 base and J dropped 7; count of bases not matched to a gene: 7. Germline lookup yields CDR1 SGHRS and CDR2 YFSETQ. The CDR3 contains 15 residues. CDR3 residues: CASSLTGERSEKLFF. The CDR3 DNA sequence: TGCGCCAGCAGCTTGACAGGGGAGCGGAGTGAAAAACTGTTTTTT.

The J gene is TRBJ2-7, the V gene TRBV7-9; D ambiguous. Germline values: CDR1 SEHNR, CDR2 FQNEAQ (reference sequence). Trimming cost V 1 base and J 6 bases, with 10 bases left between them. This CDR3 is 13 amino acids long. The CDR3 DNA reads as TGTGCCAGCAGCTTAGGGAGCGTTGGCGAGCAGTACTTC. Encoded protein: CASSLGSVGEQYF.

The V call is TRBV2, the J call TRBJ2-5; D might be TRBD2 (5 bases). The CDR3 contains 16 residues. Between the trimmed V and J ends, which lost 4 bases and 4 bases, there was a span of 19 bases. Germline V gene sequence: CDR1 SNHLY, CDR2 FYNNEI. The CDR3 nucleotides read TGTGCCAGCAGTGCTCTTGGCGCGGGCGCAGGAGAGACCCAGTACTTC. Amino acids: CASSALGAGAGETQYF. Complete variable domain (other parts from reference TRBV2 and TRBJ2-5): EPEVTQTPSHQVTQMGQEVILRCVPISNHLYFYWYRQILGQKVEFLVSFYNNEISEKSEIFDDQFSVERPDGSNFTLKIRSTKLEDSAMYFCASSALGAGAGETQYFGPGTRLLVL.

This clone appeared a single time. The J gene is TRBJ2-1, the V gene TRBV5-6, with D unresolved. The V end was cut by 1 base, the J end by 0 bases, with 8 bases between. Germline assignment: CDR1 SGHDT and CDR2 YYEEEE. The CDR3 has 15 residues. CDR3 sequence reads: CASSLLRSSYNEQFF. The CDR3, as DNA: TGTGCCAGCAGCTTGCTTAGGAGCTCCTACAATGAGCAGTTCTTC.

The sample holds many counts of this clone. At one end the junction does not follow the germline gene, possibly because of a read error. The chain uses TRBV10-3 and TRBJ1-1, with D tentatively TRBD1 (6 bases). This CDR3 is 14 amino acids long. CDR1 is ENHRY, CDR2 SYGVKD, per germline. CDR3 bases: TGTGCCATCAAGGGGGTCTTTTCAGGGGCCGTCGTCGTCTTT. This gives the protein CAIKGVFSGAVVVF.

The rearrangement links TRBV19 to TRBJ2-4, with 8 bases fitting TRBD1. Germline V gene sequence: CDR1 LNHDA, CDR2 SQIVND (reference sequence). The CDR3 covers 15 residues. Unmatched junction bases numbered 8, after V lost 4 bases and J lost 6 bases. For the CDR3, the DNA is TGTGCCAGTAGTAGGACGGCGGACAGGGTAAACATTCAGTACTTC. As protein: CASSRTADRVNIQYF.

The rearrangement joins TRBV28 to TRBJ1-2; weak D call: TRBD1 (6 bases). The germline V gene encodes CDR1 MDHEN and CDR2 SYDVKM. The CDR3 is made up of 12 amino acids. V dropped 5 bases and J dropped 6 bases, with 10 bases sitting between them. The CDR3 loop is CASSLPGDGYTF. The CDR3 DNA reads TGTGCCAGCAGTCTCCCAGGGGATGGCTACACCTTC.

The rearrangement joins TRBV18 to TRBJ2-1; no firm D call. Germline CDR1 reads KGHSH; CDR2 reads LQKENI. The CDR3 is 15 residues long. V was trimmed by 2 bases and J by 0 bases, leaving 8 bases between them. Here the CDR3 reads CASSPGPHSYNEQFF. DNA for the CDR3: TGTGCCAGCTCACCAGGCCCCCACTCCTACAATGAGCAGTTCTTC. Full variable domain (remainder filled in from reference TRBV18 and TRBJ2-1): NAGVMQNPRHLVRRRGQEARLRCSPMKGHSHVYWYRQLPEEGLKFMVYLQKENIIDESGMPKERFSAEFPKEGPSILRIQQVVRGDSAAYFCASSPGPHSYNEQFFGPGTRLTVL.

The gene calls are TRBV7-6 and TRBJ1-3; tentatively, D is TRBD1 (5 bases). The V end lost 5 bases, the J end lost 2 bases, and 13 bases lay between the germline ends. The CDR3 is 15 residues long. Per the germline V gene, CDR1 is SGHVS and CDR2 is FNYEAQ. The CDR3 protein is CASSPGGGTGNTIYF. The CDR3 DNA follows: TGTGCCAGCAGCCCTGGTGGGGGGACTGGAAACACCATATATTTT.

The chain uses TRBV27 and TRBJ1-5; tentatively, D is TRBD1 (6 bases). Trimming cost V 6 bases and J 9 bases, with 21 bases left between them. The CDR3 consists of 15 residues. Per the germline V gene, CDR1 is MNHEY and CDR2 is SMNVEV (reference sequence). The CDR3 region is CASSLVQGFPGPQHF. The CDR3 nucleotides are TGTGCCAGCAGCCTAGTACAGGGTTTCCCGGGGCCCCAGCATTTT.

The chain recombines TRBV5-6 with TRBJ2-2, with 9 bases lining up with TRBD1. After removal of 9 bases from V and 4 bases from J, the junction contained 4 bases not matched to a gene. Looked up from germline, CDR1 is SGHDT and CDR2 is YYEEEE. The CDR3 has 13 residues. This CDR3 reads CATSTGGTGELFF. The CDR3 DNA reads TGTGCCACCTCGACAGGGGGCACCGGGGAGCTGTTTTTT.

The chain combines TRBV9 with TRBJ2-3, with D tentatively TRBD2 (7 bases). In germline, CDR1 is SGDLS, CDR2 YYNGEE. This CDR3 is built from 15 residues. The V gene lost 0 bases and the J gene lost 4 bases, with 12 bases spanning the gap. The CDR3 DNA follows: TGTGCCAGCAGCGTAGGAGTAGGGGGGGCAGATACGCAGTATTTT. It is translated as CASSVGVGGADTQYF.

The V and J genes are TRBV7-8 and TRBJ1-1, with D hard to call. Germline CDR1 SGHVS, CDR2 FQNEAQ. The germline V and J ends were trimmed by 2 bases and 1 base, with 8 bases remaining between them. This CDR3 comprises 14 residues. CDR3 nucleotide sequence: TGTGCCAGCAGCTTAAACGCAGGGAACACTGAAGCTTTCTTT. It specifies CASSLNAGNTEAFF. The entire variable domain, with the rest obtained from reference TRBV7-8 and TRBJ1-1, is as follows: GAGVSQSPRYKVAKRGQDVALRCDPISGHVSLFWYQQALGQGPEFLTYFQNEAQLDKSGLPSDRFFAERPEGSVSTLKIQRTQQEDSAVYLCASSLNAGNTEAFFGQGTRLTVV.

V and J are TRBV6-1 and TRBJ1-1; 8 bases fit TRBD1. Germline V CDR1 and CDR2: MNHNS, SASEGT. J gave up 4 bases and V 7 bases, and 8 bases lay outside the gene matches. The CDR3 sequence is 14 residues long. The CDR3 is CASNLQGGGTEAFF. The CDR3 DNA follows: TGTGCCAGCAACCTACAGGGGGGCGGCACTGAAGCTTTCTTT.

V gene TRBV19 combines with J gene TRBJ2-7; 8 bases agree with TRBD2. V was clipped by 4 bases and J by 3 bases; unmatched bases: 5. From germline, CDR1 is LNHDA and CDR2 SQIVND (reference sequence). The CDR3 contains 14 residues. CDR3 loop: CASSNPGGLYEQYF. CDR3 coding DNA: TGTGCCAGTAGTAATCCGGGGGGGCTCTACGAGCAGTACTTC.

The chain's CDR3 is CATSSRGSGNTIYF. The CDR3 coding sequence is TGTGCCACCAGCAGCAGGGGGAGTGGAAACACCATATATTTT. This rearrangement joins TRBV15 to TRBJ1-3, with 7 positions matching TRBD1. Losses at the gene ends were 3 bases for V and 3 bases for J; bases not matched to a gene: 2. CDR3 length: 14 amino acids. CDR1 and CDR2 (germline): LNHNV, YYDKDF (reference sequence). Filled out from reference TRBV15 and TRBJ1-3, the complete variable domain reads DAMVIQNPRYQVTQFGKPVTLSCSQTLNHNVMYWYQQKSSQAPKLLFHYYDKDFNNEADTPDNFQSRRPNTSFCFLDIRSPGLGDTAMYLCATSSRGSGNTIYFGEGSWLTVV.

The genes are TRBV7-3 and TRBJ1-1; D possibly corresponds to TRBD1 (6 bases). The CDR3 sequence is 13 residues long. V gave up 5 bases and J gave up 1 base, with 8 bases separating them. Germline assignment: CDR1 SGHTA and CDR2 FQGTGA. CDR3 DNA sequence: TGTGCCAGCAGCCCGACAGGGAACACTGAAGCTTTCTTT. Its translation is CASSPTGNTEAFF.

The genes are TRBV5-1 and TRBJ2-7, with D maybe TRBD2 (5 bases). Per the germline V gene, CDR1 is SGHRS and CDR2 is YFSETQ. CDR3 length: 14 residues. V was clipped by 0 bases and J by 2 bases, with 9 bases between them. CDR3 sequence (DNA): TGCGCCAGCAGCTTGGGAGGGAACCCCTACGAGCAGTACTTC. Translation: CASSLGGNPYEQYF.

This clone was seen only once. The CDR3 loop reads CASSTGLRTDTQYF. As DNA, the CDR3 is TGTGCCAGCAGCACGGGTTTGAGGACAGATACGCAGTATTTT. The rearrangement links TRBV6-5 to TRBJ2-3; D uncertain. The CDR3 covers 14 residues. The V end was cut by 6 bases, the J end by 3 bases, with 13 bases between. Germline CDR1 MNHEY, CDR2 SVGAGI.

The CDR3: CASSEFTGGGGYTF. CDR3 DNA sequence: TGTGCCAGCAGTGAGTTCACAGGGGGTGGTGGCTACACCTTC. V gene TRBV6-5 combines with J gene TRBJ1-2; the match to TRBD1 covers 8 bases. V was pared by 5 bases and J by 7 bases, with 9 bases of the junction left unmatched. Per the germline V gene, CDR1 is MNHEY and CDR2 is SVGAGI. The CDR3 runs to 14 residues.

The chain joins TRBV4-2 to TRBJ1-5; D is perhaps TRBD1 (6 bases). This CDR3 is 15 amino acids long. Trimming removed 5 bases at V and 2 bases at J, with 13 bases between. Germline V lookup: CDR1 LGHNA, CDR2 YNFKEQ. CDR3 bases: TGTGCCAGCAGCAAAGGAAGACAGGGCAATCAGCCCCAGCATTTT. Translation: CASSKGRQGNQPQHF.

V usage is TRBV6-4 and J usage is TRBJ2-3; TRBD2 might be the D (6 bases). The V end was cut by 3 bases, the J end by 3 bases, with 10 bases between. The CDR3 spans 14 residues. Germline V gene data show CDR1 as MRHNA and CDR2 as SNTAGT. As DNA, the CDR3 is TGTGCCAGCAGTGATGGAGGGGAAACAGATACGCAGTATTTT. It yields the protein CASSDGGETDTQYF.

The CDR3 loop is CASSSDRLENEQFF. CDR3 DNA sequence: TGTGCCAGCAGCTCTGACAGACTGGAAAATGAGCAGTTCTTC. The chain combines TRBV7-2 with TRBJ2-1; the D gene is possibly TRBD1 (5 bases). This CDR3 spans 14 amino acids. Germline values: CDR1 SGHTA, CDR2 FQGNSA. Trimming stripped 4 bases from V and 7 bases from J, with 14 bases between.